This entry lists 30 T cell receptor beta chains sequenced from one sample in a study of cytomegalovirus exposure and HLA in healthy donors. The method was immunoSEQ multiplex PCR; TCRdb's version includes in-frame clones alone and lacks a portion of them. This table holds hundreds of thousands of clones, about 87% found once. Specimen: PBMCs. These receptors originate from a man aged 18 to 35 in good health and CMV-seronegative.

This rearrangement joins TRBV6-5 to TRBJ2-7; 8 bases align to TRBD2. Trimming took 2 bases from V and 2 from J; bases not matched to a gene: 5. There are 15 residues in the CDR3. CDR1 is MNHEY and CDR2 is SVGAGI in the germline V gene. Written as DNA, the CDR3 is TGTGCCAGCAGTTACGGGGCTAGCGGGCCCTACGAGCAGTACTTC. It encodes CASSYGASGPYEQYF.

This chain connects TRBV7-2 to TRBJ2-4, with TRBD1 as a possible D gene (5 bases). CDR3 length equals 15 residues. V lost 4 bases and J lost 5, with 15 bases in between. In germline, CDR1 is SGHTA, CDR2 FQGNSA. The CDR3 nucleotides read TGTGCCAGCAGCTATGACAGTTCGACGGAAAACATTCAGTACTTC. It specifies CASSYDSSTENIQYF.

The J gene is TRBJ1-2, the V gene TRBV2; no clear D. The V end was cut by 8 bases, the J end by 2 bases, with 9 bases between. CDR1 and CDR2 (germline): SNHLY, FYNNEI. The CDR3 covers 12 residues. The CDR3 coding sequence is TGTGCCAGCCCACAGAACAACTATGGCTACACCTTC. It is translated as CASPQNNYGYTF.

The CDR3 sequence is CASSPYMNTEAFF. In nucleotides, the CDR3 is TGTGCCAGCAGTCCTTACATGAACACTGAAGCTTTCTTT. V usage is TRBV6-5 and J usage is TRBJ1-1; D unresolved. This CDR3 contains 13 residues. Trimming pared 5 bases from V and 0 bases from J, leaving 7 bases between. The germline V gene has CDR1 MNHEY and CDR2 SVGAGI.

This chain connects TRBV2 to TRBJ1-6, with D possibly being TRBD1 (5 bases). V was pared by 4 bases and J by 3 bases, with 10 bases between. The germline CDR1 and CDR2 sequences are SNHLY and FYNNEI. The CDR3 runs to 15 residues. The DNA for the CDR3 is TGTGCCAGCAGTGGGGACGGGAGCTATAATTCACCCCTCCACTTT. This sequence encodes CASSGDGSYNSPLHF.

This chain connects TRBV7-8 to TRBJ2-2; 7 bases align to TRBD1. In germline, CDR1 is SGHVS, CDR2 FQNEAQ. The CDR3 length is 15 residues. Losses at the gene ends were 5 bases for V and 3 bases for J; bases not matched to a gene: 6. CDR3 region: CASSEQGPHTGELFF. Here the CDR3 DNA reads TGTGCCAGCAGCGAACAGGGGCCCCACACCGGGGAGCTGTTTTTT.

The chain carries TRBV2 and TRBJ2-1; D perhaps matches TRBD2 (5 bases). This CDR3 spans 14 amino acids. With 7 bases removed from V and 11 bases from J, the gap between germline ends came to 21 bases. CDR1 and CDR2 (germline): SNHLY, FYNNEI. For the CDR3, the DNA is TGTGCCAGCACGACTATTCAGGTATTATATAAGCAGTTCTTC. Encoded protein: CASTTIQVLYKQFF.

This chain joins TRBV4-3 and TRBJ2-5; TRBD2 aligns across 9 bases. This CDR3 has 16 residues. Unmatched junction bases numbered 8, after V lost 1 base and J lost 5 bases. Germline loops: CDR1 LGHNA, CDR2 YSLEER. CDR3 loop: CASSQGIGGGAETQYF. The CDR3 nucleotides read TGCGCCAGCAGCCAAGGGATTGGCGGGGGGGCTGAGACCCAGTACTTC.

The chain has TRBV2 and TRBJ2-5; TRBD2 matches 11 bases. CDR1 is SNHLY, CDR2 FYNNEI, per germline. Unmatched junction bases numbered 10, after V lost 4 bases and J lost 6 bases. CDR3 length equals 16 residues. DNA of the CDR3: TGTGCCAGCAGTGCGGGGAATAGCGGGGGGGCTAAGACCCAGTACTTC. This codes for CASSAGNSGGAKTQYF.

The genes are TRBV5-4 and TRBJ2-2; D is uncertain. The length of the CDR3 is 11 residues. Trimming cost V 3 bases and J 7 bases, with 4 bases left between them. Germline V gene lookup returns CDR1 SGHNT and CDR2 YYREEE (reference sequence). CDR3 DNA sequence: TGTGCCAGCAGCTCTTTCGGGGAGCTGTTTTTT. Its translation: CASSSFGELFF.

The CDR3: CASSFLDRGRGEQFF. CDR3 DNA sequence: TGTGCCAGCAGTTTTTTGGACAGGGGGCGAGGTGAGCAGTTCTTC. The chain has TRBV28 and TRBJ2-1; TRBD1 matches 11 bases. Trimming cost V 3 bases and J 9 bases; bases outside gene matches: 7. Germline-derived CDR1 and CDR2 are MDHEN and SYDVKM. The CDR3 loop spans 15 amino acids.

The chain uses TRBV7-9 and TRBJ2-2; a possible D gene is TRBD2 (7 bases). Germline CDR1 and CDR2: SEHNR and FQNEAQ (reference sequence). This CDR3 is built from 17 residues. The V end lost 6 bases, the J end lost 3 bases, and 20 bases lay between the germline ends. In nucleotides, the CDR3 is TGTGCCAGCAGTCTCGGTCCCGGAGGGGGGGACACCGGGGAGCTGTTTTTT. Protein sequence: CASSLGPGGGDTGELFF.

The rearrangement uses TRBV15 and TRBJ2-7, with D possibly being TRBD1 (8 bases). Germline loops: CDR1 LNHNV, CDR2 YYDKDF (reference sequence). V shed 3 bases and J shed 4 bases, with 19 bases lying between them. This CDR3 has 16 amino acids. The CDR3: CATSRGTGRGGYEQYF. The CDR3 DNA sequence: TGTGCCACCAGCAGGGGGACAGGCCGGGGAGGGTACGAGCAGTACTTC.

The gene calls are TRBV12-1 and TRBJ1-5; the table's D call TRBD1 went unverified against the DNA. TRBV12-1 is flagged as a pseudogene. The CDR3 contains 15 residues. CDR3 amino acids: CASSPQGKADQPQHF. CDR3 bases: TGTGCCAGCAGCCCCCAGGGGAAGGCCGATCAGCCCCAGCATTTT.

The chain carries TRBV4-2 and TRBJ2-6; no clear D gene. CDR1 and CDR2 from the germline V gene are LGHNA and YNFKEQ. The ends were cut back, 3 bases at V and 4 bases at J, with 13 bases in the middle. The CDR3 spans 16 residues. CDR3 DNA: TGTGCCAGCAGCCATCAGGATTTACCCGGGGCCAACGTCCTGACTTTC. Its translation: CASSHQDLPGANVLTF.

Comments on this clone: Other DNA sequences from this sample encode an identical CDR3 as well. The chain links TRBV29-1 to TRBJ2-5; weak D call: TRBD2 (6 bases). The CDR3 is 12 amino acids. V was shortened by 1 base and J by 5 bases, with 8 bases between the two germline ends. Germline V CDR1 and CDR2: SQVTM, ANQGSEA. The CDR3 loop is CSVEGGEETQYF. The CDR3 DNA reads TGCAGCGTTGAAGGCGGGGAGGAGACCCAGTACTTC.

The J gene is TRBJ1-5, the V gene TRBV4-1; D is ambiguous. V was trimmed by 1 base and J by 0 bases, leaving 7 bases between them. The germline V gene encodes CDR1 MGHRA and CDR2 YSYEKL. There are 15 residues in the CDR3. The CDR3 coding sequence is TGCGCCAGCAGCCAAGGAGCTAATAGCAATCAGCCCCAGCATTTT. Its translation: CASSQGANSNQPQHF.

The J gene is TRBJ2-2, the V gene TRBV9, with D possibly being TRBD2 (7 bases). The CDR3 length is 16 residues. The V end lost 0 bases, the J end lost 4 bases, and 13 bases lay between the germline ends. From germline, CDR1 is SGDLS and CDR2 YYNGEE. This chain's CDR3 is CASSVEGGDVTGELFF. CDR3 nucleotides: TGTGCCAGCAGCGTAGAAGGGGGGGATGTCACCGGGGAGCTGTTTTTT.

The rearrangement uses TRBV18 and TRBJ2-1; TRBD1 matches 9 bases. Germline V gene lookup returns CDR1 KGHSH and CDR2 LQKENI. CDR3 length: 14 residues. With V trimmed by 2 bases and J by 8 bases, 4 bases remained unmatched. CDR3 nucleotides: TGTGCCAGCTCACCAAGGACAGGGGAGGATGAGCAGTTCTTC. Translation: CASSPRTGEDEQFF.

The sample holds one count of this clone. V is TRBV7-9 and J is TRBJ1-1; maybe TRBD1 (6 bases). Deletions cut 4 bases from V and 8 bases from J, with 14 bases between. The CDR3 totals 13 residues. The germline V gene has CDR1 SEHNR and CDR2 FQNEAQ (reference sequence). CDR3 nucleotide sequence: TGTGCCAGCAGCTCCCGGGCAGGGGCAGAAGCTTTCTTT. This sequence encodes CASSSRAGAEAFF.

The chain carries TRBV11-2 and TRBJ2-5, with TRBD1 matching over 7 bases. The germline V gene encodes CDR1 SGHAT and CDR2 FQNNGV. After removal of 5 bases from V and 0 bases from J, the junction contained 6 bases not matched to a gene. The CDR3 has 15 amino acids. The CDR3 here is CASSPIQGYQETQYF. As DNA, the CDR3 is TGTGCCAGCAGCCCGATACAGGGGTACCAAGAGACCCAGTACTTC.

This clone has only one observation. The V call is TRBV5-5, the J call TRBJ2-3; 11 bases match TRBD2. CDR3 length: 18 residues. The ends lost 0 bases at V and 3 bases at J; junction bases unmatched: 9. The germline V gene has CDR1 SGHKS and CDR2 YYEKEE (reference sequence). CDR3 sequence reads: CASSLAGTSGPLTDTQYF. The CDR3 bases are TGTGCCAGCAGCTTGGCTGGGACTAGCGGTCCGTTAACAGATACGCAGTATTTT.

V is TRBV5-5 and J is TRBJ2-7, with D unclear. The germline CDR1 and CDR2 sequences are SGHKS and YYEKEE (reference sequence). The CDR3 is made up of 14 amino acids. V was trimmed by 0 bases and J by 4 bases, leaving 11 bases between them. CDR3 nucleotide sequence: TGTGCCAGCAGCTTGGACTCGATCGGGTACGAGCAGTACTTC. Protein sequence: CASSLDSIGYEQYF.

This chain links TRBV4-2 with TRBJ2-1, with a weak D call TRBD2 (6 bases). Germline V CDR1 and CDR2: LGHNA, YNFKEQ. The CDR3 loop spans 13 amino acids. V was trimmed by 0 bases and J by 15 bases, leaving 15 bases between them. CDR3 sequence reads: CASSQDPGSLWFF. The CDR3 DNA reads TGTGCCAGCAGCCAAGATCCCGGGAGTTTGTGGTTCTTC.

The CDR3 protein is CASSLALAVTYEQYF. CDR3 DNA sequence: TGTGCCAGCAGCCTGGCCCTAGCGGTTACCTACGAGCAGTACTTC. This chain joins TRBV7-2 and TRBJ2-7, with 7 bases identical to TRBD2. V was pared by 5 bases and J by 2 bases, with 9 bases of the junction left unmatched. Germline assignment: CDR1 SGHTA and CDR2 FQGNSA. CDR3 length equals 15 residues. The variable domain in full, completed from reference TRBV7-2 and TRBJ2-7, reads GAGVSQSPSNKVTEKGKDVELRCDPISGHTALYWYRQSLGQGLEFLIYFQGNSAPDKSGLPSDRFSAERTGGSVSTLTIQRTQQEDSAVYLCASSLALAVTYEQYFGPGTRLTVT.

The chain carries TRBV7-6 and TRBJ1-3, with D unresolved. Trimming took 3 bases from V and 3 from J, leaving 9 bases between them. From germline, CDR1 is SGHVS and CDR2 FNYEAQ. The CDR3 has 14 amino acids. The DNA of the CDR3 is TGTGCCAGCAGCTTTGAACAGCTTGGAAACACCATATATTTT. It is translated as CASSFEQLGNTIYF. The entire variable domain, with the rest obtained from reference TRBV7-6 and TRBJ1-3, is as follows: GAGVSQSPRYKVTKRGQDVALRCDPISGHVSLYWYRQALGQGPEFLTYFNYEAQQDKSGLPNDRFSAERPEGSISTLTIQRTEQRDSAMYRCASSFEQLGNTIYFGEGSWLTVV.

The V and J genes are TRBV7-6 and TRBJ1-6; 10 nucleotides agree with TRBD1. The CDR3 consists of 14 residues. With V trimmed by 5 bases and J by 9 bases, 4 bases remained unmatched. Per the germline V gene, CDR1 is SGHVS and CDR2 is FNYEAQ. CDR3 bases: TGTGCCAGCAGCGACCGGGACAGGGGTTCACCCCTCCACTTT. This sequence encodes CASSDRDRGSPLHF.

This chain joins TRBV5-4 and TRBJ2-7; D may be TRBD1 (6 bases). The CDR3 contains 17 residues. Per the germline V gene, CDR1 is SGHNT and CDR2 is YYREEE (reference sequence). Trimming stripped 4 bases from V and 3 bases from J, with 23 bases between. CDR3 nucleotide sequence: TGTGCCAGCAGCCCGGGACGGAATAAGGGGACACTCTACGAGCAGTACTTC. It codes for CASSPGRNKGTLYEQYF.

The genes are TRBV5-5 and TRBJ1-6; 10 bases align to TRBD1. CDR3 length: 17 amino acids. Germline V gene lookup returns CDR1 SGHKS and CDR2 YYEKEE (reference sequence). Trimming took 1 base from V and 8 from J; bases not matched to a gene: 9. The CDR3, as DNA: TGTGCCAGCAGCTTGTGGGCAGGGGGGACAGGGGATTCACCCCTCCACTTT. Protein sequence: CASSLWAGGTGDSPLHF.

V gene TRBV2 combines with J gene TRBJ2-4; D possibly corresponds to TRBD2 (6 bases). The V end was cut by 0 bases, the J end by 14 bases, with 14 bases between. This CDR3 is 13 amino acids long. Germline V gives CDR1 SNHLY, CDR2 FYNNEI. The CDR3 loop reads CASSEALGTGEYF. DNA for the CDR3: TGTGCCAGCAGTGAAGCGCTGGGGACGGGGGAGTACTTC.